The 20 T cell receptor beta chains given below trace back to one sample, sequenced in a study of blood T cell repertoires in COVID-19. The assay was immunoSEQ multiplex PCR, and TCRdb's table has in-frame clones only and misses some. This sample has tens of thousands of clones, with about three quarters found just once. Sequenced: peripheral blood. Receptors were obtained from a woman in her sixties or seventies with acute or convalescent COVID-19.

V usage is TRBV18 and J usage is TRBJ1-1; D gene unclear. The CDR3 extends over 13 amino acids. V was shortened by 6 bases and J by 1 base, with 9 bases between the two germline ends. Germline lookup yields CDR1 KGHSH and CDR2 LQKENI. The CDR3 nucleotides are TGTGCCAGCTCGCAAACAACGAACACTGAAGCTTTCTTT. As protein: CASSQTTNTEAFF.

The chain employs TRBV19 and TRBJ2-1; TRBD1 matches at 9 bases. Germline assignment: CDR1 LNHDA and CDR2 SQIVND (reference sequence). J gave up 9 bases and V 7 bases, and 13 bases lay outside the gene matches. This CDR3 has 15 residues. The CDR3 is CASIPGTGIYSEQFF. CDR3 nucleotides: TGTGCCAGTATCCCCGGGACAGGGATTTACTCTGAGCAGTTCTTC.

The DNA for the CDR3 is TGTGCCAGCAGGGTCGGTAGCACAGATACGCAGTATTTT. Protein sequence: CASRVGSTDTQYF. The gene calls are TRBV2 and TRBJ2-3; D is ambiguous. The V and J ends lost 6 bases and 0 bases respectively, with 7 bases between them. The CDR3 has 13 amino acids. The V gene's germline CDR1 is SNHLY and CDR2 FYNNEI. The full variable domain, rest sourced from reference TRBV2 and TRBJ2-3, is EPEVTQTPSHQVTQMGQEVILRCVPISNHLYFYWYRQILGQKVEFLVSFYNNEISEKSEIFDDQFSVERPDGSNFTLKIRSTKLEDSAMYFCASRVGSTDTQYFGPGTRLTVL.

The chain links TRBV15 to TRBJ2-3, with 12 bases lining up with TRBD2. Trimming removed 1 base from V and 1 base from J; junction bases left unmatched: 0. This CDR3 comprises 16 residues. Germline CDR1 and CDR2: LNHNV and YYDKDF (reference sequence). CDR3 sequence: CATSRGLAGGTDTQYF. CDR3 DNA: TGTGCCACCAGCAGAGGACTAGCGGGAGGCACAGATACGCAGTATTTT.

The chain joins TRBV29-1 to TRBJ1-1, with TRBD1 matching over 9 bases. After removal of 6 bases from V and 1 base from J, the junction contained 6 bases not matched to a gene. Germline lookup yields CDR1 SQVTM and CDR2 ANQGSEA. This CDR3 comprises 14 residues. The CDR3 nucleotides are TGCAGCGTCCACCCGGGACAGGGGAACACTGAAGCTTTCTTT. It is translated as CSVHPGQGNTEAFF.

The chain carries TRBV2 and TRBJ1-6, with TRBD1 as a possible D gene (5 bases). Trimming removed 7 bases from V and 3 bases from J, with 16 bases in between. CDR1 and CDR2 from the germline V gene are SNHLY and FYNNEI. This CDR3 has 16 amino acids. The CDR3 DNA reads TGTGCCAGCAAAGACCCAGGGAAAAACTATAATTCACCCCTCCACTTT. Protein product: CASKDPGKNYNSPLHF.

This clone has a handful of counts. The gene calls are TRBV5-1 and TRBJ2-7, with D possibly TRBD2 on 6 matching bases. Between the trimmed V and J ends, which lost 0 bases and 7 bases, there was a span of 11 bases. The CDR3 is 13 amino acids. Germline loops: CDR1 SGHRS, CDR2 YFSETQ. The chain's CDR3 is CASSLAGTEEQYF. DNA for the CDR3: TGCGCCAGCAGCTTGGCCGGGACTGAAGAGCAGTACTTC.

V gene TRBV7-2 combines with J gene TRBJ2-7; 16 nucleotides line up with TRBD2. This CDR3 is 19 amino acids long. V gave up 0 bases and J gave up 0 bases; unmatched junction bases: 5. The V gene's germline CDR1 is SGHTA and CDR2 FQGNSA. The CDR3 region has the DNA TGTGCCAGCAGCTTAGCCCCGGGACTAGCGGGAGGGAGCTCCTACGAGCAGTACTTC. It specifies CASSLAPGLAGGSSYEQYF.

This chain links TRBV6-5 with TRBJ2-7; the D is unclear. V was pared by 6 bases and J by 2 bases, with 11 bases between. This CDR3 has 13 amino acids. Germline V gene data show CDR1 as MNHEY and CDR2 as SVGAGI. CDR3 DNA: TGTGCCAGCAGACAGTACGAACCCTACGAGCAGTACTTC. Translation: CASRQYEPYEQYF.

The sample holds one count of this clone. The chain is built from TRBV2 and TRBJ1-5, with D possibly TRBD1 on 5 matching bases. Germline loops: CDR1 SNHLY, CDR2 FYNNEI. There are 15 residues in the CDR3. The germline V and J ends were trimmed by 3 bases and 3 bases, with 12 bases remaining between them. For the CDR3, the DNA is TGTGCCAGCAGTGACGGGGGTATGAACAATCAGCCCCAGCATTTT. Protein: CASSDGGMNNQPQHF.

This rearrangement joins TRBV5-1 to TRBJ2-5; D gene unclear. V gave up 0 bases and J gave up 4 bases, with 10 bases separating them. CDR1 SGHRS and CDR2 YFSETQ come from the germline V gene. The CDR3 length is 14 residues. The CDR3 sequence is CASSLVGSSETQYF. The CDR3 coding sequence is TGCGCCAGCAGCTTGGTGGGCAGTTCAGAGACCCAGTACTTC.

V is TRBV7-8 and J is TRBJ1-5, with D unresolved. This CDR3 comprises 14 residues. Germline CDR1 and CDR2: SGHVS and FQNEAQ. The ends were cut back, 5 bases at V and 0 bases at J, with 8 bases in the middle. CDR3 region: CASSTTNSNQPQHF. In DNA, the CDR3 is TGTGCCAGCAGCACTACAAATAGCAATCAGCCCCAGCATTTT.

J is TRBJ1-5 and V is TRBV3-1 (or the pseudogene TRBV3-2); 9 nucleotides align to TRBD1. The CDR3 is 14 residues long. Germline V gives CDR1 LGHDT, CDR2 YNNKEL (reference sequence). Unmatched junction bases numbered 3, after V lost 3 bases and J lost 6 bases. CDR3 region: CASSQGQGGQPQHF. DNA for the CDR3: TGTGCCAGCAGCCAGGGACAGGGCGGTCAGCCCCAGCATTTT.

The rearrangement links TRBV18 to TRBJ1-3, with a possible D match to TRBD1 (5 bases). This CDR3 is 19 amino acids long. The V gene's germline CDR1 is KGHSH and CDR2 LQKENI. Trimming pared 1 base from V and 1 base from J, leaving 20 bases between. The chain's CDR3 is CASSPQSGQLVTSGNTIYF. The CDR3 DNA reads TGTGCCAGCTCACCACAATCAGGGCAGTTGGTAACTTCTGGAAACACCATATATTTT.

The CDR3 reads CASTPGLVSNQPQHF. In DNA form, the CDR3 reads TGTGCCAGCACCCCCGGTCTGGTTAGCAATCAGCCCCAGCATTTT. This rearrangement joins TRBV7-2 to TRBJ1-5; D gene uncertain. In germline, CDR1 is SGHTA, CDR2 FQGNSA. V was clipped by 7 bases and J by 0 bases, with 13 bases between them. The CDR3 covers 15 residues.

V gene TRBV28 combines with J gene TRBJ1-2; TRBD1 matches 8 bases. The CDR3 loop spans 16 amino acids. The J segment lost 6 bases and the V segment lost 10 bases, leaving 19 bases of the junction unmatched. The germline CDR1 and CDR2 sequences are MDHEN and SYDVKM. The CDR3 protein is CATSGTGTPFGNGYTF. CDR3 in DNA: TGTGCCACCTCCGGGACAGGTACCCCCTTCGGCAATGGCTACACCTTC.

The table lists this clone with a count of one. The CDR3 nucleotides read TGTGCCAGTCAATATAACAGGGGCGAGTTGCAGTTCTTC. Amino acids: CASQYNRGELQFF. The genes are TRBV2 and TRBJ2-1; 7 positions match TRBD1. Germline CDR1 SNHLY, CDR2 FYNNEI. The CDR3 consists of 13 residues. Trimming removed 9 bases from V and 12 bases from J; junction bases left unmatched: 14. Complete variable domain (other parts from reference TRBV2 and TRBJ2-1): EPEVTQTPSHQVTQMGQEVILRCVPISNHLYFYWYRQILGQKVEFLVSFYNNEISEKSEIFDDQFSVERPDGSNFTLKIRSTKLEDSAMYFCASQYNRGELQFFGPGTRLTVL.

The chain carries TRBV30 and TRBJ1-2; D might be TRBD1 (6 bases). The germline gives CDR1 GTSNPN, CDR2 SVGIG (reference sequence). This CDR3 spans 15 amino acids. Between the trimmed V and J ends, which lost 0 bases and 4 bases, there was a span of 15 bases. In DNA form, the CDR3 reads TGTGCCTGGAGTGTACTGGCGGGGGGCGCCTATGGCTACACCTTC. This translates into CAWSVLAGGAYGYTF.

With regard to this clone: Other DNA variants within this sample encode the same CDR3. The chain uses TRBV5-1 and TRBJ2-1, with 10 bases fitting TRBD2. The J segment lost 0 bases and the V segment lost 0 bases, leaving 3 bases of the junction unmatched. This CDR3 region has 17 residues. Germline CDR1 reads SGHRS; CDR2 reads YFSETQ. In nucleotides, the CDR3 is TGCGCCAGCAGCTTGGAAGCTAGCGGGAGCTCCTACAATGAGCAGTTCTTC. This translates into CASSLEASGSSYNEQFF.

This clone was detected once. The chain joins TRBV2 to TRBJ1-6, with TRBD1 matching over 7 bases. J was trimmed by 8 bases and V by 2 bases; bases with no gene match: 3. The germline CDR1 and CDR2 sequences are SNHLY and FYNNEI. The CDR3 sequence is 14 residues long. The CDR3 protein is CASSERQGDSPLHF. DNA of the CDR3: TGTGCCAGCAGTGAACGGCAGGGGGATTCACCCCTCCACTTT.